Listed below are T cell receptor beta chains from one sample, sequenced in a study of Ad26.COV2.S vaccination and SARS-CoV-2 variants. Sequencing used immunoSEQ multiplex PCR; TCRdb keeps in-frame clones, though not all of them. This table has over 400,000 clones, about nine tenths appearing once. The sample here was peripheral blood, taken in a trial of Ad26.COV2.S vaccine versus placebo. Every receptor here comes from a person between 18 and 65 years old who received the Ad26.COV2.S COVID-19 vaccine or a placebo. CDR3s include the opening cysteine and the closing phenylalanine or tryptophan. A D gene is named only where the DNA matches it firmly. A row's size may be missing; if present it is once, few, many or a size class.

TRBV7-2	TRBJ2-3	NA	TRBD1	CASSLQGADTQYF	TGTGCCAGCAGCTTACAGGGGGCAGATACGCAGTATTTT
TRBV4-2	TRBJ1-2	NA	NA	CASSQDPGPLSDYTF	TGTGCCAGCAGCCAAGATCCAGGGCCTCTTTCGGATTACACCTTC
TRBV19	TRBJ1-2	once	NA	CASSRAQESNYGYTF	TGTGCCAGTAGTAGGGCACAGGAGTCTAACTATGGCTACACCTTC
TRBV6-5	TRBJ1-1	once	TRBD1	CASSSTGGSGTEAFF	TGTGCCAGCAGTTCAACAGGGGGCTCGGGCACTGAAGCTTTCTTT
TRBV5-1	TRBJ1-2	few	NA	CASSLDTQDYGYTF	TGCGCCAGCAGCTTGGACACACAGGACTATGGCTACACCTTC
TRBV3-1/TRBV3-2	TRBJ2-2	NA	NA	CASSQPVPGELFF	TGTGCCAGCAGCCAACCTGTCCCCGGGGAGCTGTTTTTT
TRBV5-1	TRBJ2-7	NA	NA	CASSITGEDEQYF	TGCGCCAGCAGCATTACAGGGGAGGACGAGCAGTACTTC
TRBV5-1	TRBJ2-3	NA	NA	CASSLVVNRPTDTQYF	TGCGCCAGCAGCTTGGTTGTGAACAGGCCCACAGATACGCAGTATTTT
TRBV7-9	TRBJ2-3	NA	TRBD1	CASSARQGKTDTQYF	TGTGCCAGCAGCGCTCGACAGGGGAAGACAGATACGCAGTATTTT
TRBV28	TRBJ2-7	NA	TRBD2	CASSAPRTSGTYEQYF	TGTGCCAGCAGCGCCCCGCGGACTAGCGGAACCTACGAGCAGTACTTC
TRBV28	TRBJ1-1	NA	NA	CASRLQVNTEAFF	TGTGCCAGCAGGCTACAGGTGAACACTGAAGCTTTCTTT
TRBV7-9	TRBJ2-2	NA	TRBD1	CASSLVGTVTGELFF	TGTGCCAGCAGCTTAGTTGGGACAGTGACCGGGGAGCTGTTTTTT
TRBV2	TRBJ1-3	NA	NA	CASSVGPSSGNTIYF	TGTGCCAGCAGTGTGGGGCCGAGCTCTGGAAACACCATATATTTT
TRBV9	TRBJ2-1	NA	NA	CASSVSSSVNYNEQFF	TGTGCCAGCAGCGTTTCTTCTAGCGTAAACTACAATGAGCAGTTCTTC
TRBV19	TRBJ1-5	NA	NA	CASSPGGMSISNQPQHF	TGTGCCAGTAGTCCGGGGGGAATGTCGATTAGCAATCAGCCCCAGCATTTT
TRBV5-1	TRBJ2-3	NA	TRBD1	CASMTTGGTDTQYF	TGCGCCAGCATGACTACAGGGGGGACAGATACGCAGTATTTT
TRBV27	TRBJ2-1	NA	NA	CASTKRSDYNEQFF	TGTGCCAGTACCAAACGATCCGATTACAATGAGCAGTTCTTC
TRBV7-3	TRBJ2-2	NA	TRBD2	CASSWTSRTGELFF	TGTGCCAGCAGCTGGACTAGCCGCACCGGGGAGCTGTTTTTT
TRBV9	TRBJ2-7	NA	NA	CASSAGPTIEQYF	TGTGCCAGCAGCGCCGGCCCCACTATCGAGCAGTACTTC
TRBV29-1	TRBJ1-1	NA	TRBD1	CSVVGRGLRDTEAFF	TGCAGCGTTGTCGGCAGGGGGCTCAGGGACACTGAAGCTTTCTTT
TRBV18	TRBJ2-3	NA	TRBD1	CASSERDRGSTTDTQYF	TGTGCCAGCTCAGAGCGGGACAGGGGGTCGACCACAGATACGCAGTATTTT
TRBV27	TRBJ2-7	NA	NA	CASSLSSLSSYEQYF	TGTGCCAGCAGTTTGAGCAGTTTGAGCTCCTACGAGCAGTACTTC
TRBV5-4	TRBJ1-2	NA	TRBD1	CASSPSGTGSYGYTF	TGTGCCAGCAGCCCGTCCGGGACAGGGTCCTATGGCTACACCTTC
TRBV5-4	TRBJ1-1	NA	TRBD1	CASSFNRGLSMNTEAFF	TGTGCCAGCAGCTTCAACAGGGGGCTTTCCATGAACACTGAAGCTTTCTTT
TRBV7-3	TRBJ2-1	NA	TRBD2	CACYRGRSYNEQFF	TGTGCCTGCTACCGCGGGAGGTCCTACAATGAGCAGTTCTTC
TRBV19	TRBJ1-2	few	NA	CASSIEGDGYTF	TGTGCCAGTAGTATTGAGGGGGACGGCTACACCTTC
TRBV5-5	TRBJ2-3	NA	TRBD2	CASSPLAGEVTDTQYF	TGTGCCAGCAGCCCGTTAGCGGGAGAGGTCACAGATACGCAGTATTTT
TRBV5-1	TRBJ2-1	NA	TRBD2	CASSSGTSGSKFHNEQFF	TGCGCCAGCAGCTCCGGGACTAGCGGGTCAAAGTTCCACAATGAGCAGTTCTTC
TRBV19	TRBJ2-1	NA	NA	CASSIGNGYNEQFF	TGTGCCAGTAGTATAGGCAATGGCTACAATGAGCAGTTCTTC
TRBV11-2	TRBJ2-7	NA	NA	CASSFGGQDEQYF	TGTGCCAGCAGCTTCGGGGGGCAGGACGAGCAGTACTTC
TRBV5-4	TRBJ1-5	NA	NA	CASSFLGPGRGNQPQHF	TGTGCCAGCAGCTTCCTGGGGCCAGGACGGGGGAATCAGCCCCAGCATTTT
TRBV25-1	TRBJ2-5	once	TRBD2	CASSEAGEAETQYF	TGTGCCAGCAGTGAAGCGGGGGAAGCAGAGACCCAGTACTTC
TRBV5-1	TRBJ2-3	NA	NA	CASSLLMDTQYF	TGCGCCAGCAGCTTGCTCATGGATACGCAGTATTTT
TRBV19	TRBJ2-6	once	NA	CASSIDFAGVTGANVLTF	TGTGCCAGTAGTATAGATTTTGCAGGGGTAACTGGGGCCAACGTCCTGACTTTC
TRBV6-1	TRBJ1-5	many	NA	CASSETGNQPQHF	TGTGCCAGCAGTGAAACAGGGAATCAGCCCCAGCATTTT
TRBV3-1/TRBV3-2	TRBJ2-6	NA	NA	CASSPLTASSGANVLTF	TGTGCCAGCAGCCCTCTGACGGCTAGCTCTGGGGCCAACGTCCTGACTTTC
TRBV6-2/TRBV6-3	TRBJ2-1	NA	TRBD2	CASSSLALSYNEQFF	TGTGCCAGCAGCTCACTAGCGCTGTCCTACAATGAGCAGTTCTTC
TRBV12-5	TRBJ1-1	NA	NA	CASGLSGNTEAFF	TGTGCTAGTGGTTTGTCAGGGAACACTGAAGCTTTCTTT
TRBV14	TRBJ2-7	few	NA	CASSRGHEQYF	TGTGCCAGCAGTCGGGGCCACGAGCAGTACTTC
TRBV5-1	TRBJ2-1	NA	NA	CASSLESTPYNEQFF	TGCGCCAGCAGCTTGGAGTCTACCCCCTACAATGAGCAGTTCTTC
TRBV9	TRBJ2-1	NA	TRBD1	CASSLGQGSTYNEQFF	TGTGCCAGCAGCCTCGGACAGGGATCGACCTACAATGAGCAGTTCTTC
TRBV7-9	TRBJ2-7	NA	NA	CASSPDRTEQYF	TGTGCCAGCAGCCCCGACAGGACCGAGCAGTACTTC
TRBV2	TRBJ2-7	NA	TRBD2	CASTPGLATTYEQYF	TGTGCCAGCACCCCGGGACTAGCGACCACCTACGAGCAGTACTTC
TRBV27	TRBJ2-1	NA	NA	CASSFSIPDDSYNEQFF	TGTGCCAGCAGTTTCTCGATCCCAGACGACTCCTACAATGAGCAGTTCTTC
TRBV27	TRBJ2-7	NA	TRBD2	CASSTSGRIYEQYF	TGTGCCAGCAGTACTAGCGGGAGAATCTACGAGCAGTACTTC
TRBV5-1	TRBJ2-3	once	TRBD1	CASSTGQGDTDTQYF	TGCGCCAGCAGCACCGGACAGGGCGACACAGATACGCAGTATTTT
TRBV7-9	TRBJ2-1	NA	TRBD2	CASSQSGSVYNEQFF	TGTGCCAGCAGCCAAAGCGGGAGTGTGTACAATGAGCAGTTCTTC
TRBV27	TRBJ2-4	NA	NA	CASSLLVGSRIQYF	TGTGCCAGCAGTTTATTGGTCGGGTCTCGCATTCAGTACTTC
TRBV7-9	TRBJ2-6	NA	NA	CASSGPGPGSGANVLTF	TGTGCCAGCAGCGGCCCGGGACCGGGCTCTGGGGCCAACGTCCTGACTTTC
TRBV4-1	TRBJ2-3	NA	NA	CASSQDRRDTQYF	TGCGCCAGCAGCCAAGATCGACGAGATACGCAGTATTTT
TRBV7-8	TRBJ1-1	NA	NA	CASSSLAGSGTEAFF	TGTGCCAGCAGCTCTTTGGCGGGTTCAGGGACTGAAGCTTTCTTT
TRBV11-2	TRBJ1-1	NA	TRBD1	CASSPLTGQGYAEAFF	TGTGCCAGCAGTCCTCTCACCGGACAGGGCTACGCTGAAGCTTTCTTT
TRBV28	TRBJ2-7	NA	NA	CASSLSDSNYEQYF	TGTGCCAGCAGCCTCTCGGACAGTAACTACGAGCAGTACTTC